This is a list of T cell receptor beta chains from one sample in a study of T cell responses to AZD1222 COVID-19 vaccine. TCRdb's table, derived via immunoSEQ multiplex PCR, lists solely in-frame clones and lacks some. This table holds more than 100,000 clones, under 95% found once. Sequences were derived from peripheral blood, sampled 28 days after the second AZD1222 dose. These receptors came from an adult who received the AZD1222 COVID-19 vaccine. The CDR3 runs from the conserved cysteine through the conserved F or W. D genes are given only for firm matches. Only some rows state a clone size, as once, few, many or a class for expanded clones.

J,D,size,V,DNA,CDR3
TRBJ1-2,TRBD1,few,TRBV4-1,TGCGCCAGCAGCCATGCGGTGGGACAGCCTGGCGGTGGCTACACCTTC,CASSHAVGQPGGGYTF
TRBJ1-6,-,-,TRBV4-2,TGTGCCAGCAGCCAAGACTGGGGCTCAAATTCACCCCTCCACTTT,CASSQDWGSNSPLHF
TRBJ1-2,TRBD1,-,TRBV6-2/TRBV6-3,TGTGCCAGCAGCCCAGGGCCGTCGGGACAGAACTATGGCTACACCTTC,CASSPGPSGQNYGYTF
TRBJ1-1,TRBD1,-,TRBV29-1,TGCAGCGCTGAACAGGGGCAAGAGACTGAAGCTTTCTTT,CSAEQGQETEAFF
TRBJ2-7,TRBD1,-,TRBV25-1,TGTGCCAGCAGCATCGGGACAGTTTCCTACGAGCAGTACTTC,CASSIGTVSYEQYF
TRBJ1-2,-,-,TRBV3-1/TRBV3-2,TGTGCCAGCAGCCAAGCCGGGAATGGCTCTCCGGGCTACACCTTC,CASSQAGNGSPGYTF
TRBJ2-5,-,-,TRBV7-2,TGTGCCAGCAGCTTGACCCCAGGGGCGGGTCAAGAGACCCAGTACTTC,CASSLTPGAGQETQYF
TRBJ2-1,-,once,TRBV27,TGTGCCAGCAGTTTCCGAGTGCTGGGTTCCTACAATGAGCAGTTCTTC,CASSFRVLGSYNEQFF
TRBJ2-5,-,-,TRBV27,TGTGCCAGCAGGACCGGGACCGCCGTCAGGACCCAGTACTTC,CASRTGTAVRTQYF
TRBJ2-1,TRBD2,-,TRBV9,TGTGCCAGCAGCGACGGGACTAGCATTCTATACAATGAGCAGTTCTTC,CASSDGTSILYNEQFF
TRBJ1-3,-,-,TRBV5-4,TGTGCCAGCAGCACAGCAGGGGACGCTGGAAACACCATATATTTT,CASSTAGDAGNTIYF
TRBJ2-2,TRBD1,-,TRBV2,TGTGCCAGCGAGAGACAGGGGGTGGGCACCGGGGAGCTGTTTTTT,CASERQGVGTGELFF
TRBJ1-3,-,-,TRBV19,TGTGCCAGTAGTATCCCCATTCGAACCTCTGGAAACACCATATATTTT,CASSIPIRTSGNTIYF
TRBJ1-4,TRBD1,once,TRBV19,TGTGCCAGTAGCAGCGGGACAGGACATGAAAAACTGTTTTTT,CASSSGTGHEKLFF
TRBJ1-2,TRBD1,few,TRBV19,TGTGCCAGTAGTCCATGGGACAGGGCGGCCTATGGCTACACCTTC,CASSPWDRAAYGYTF
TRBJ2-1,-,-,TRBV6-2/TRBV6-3,TGTGCCAGCAGCGCTTCGAATGAGCAGTTCTTC,CASSASNEQFF
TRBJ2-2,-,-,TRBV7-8,TGTGCCAGCAGCATCATGAGTGGTAGATTGAACACCGGGGAGCTGTTTTTT,CASSIMSGRLNTGELFF
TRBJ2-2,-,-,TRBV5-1,TGCGCCAGCAGGCCACAGGGAAGTATCCCCGGGGAGCTGTTTTTT,CASRPQGSIPGELFF
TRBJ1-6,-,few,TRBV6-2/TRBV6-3,TGTGCCAGCAGTAAGATCCCAAGGGGGGATTCACCCCTCCACTTT,CASSKIPRGDSPLHF
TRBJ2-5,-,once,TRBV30,TGTGCCTGGAGTGGAATGAGAGGAGAGACCCAGTACTTC,CAWSGMRGETQYF